The rows below give T cell receptor beta chains drawn from one sample of a study of control samples from healthy donors and cancer patients. TCRdb's copy holds only in-frame clones and misses some; the assay was immunoSEQ multiplex PCR. The sample lists approximately 70,000 clones, approximately 84% occurring once. The sample consisted of blood. These receptor sequences come from a man aged 45-65 years in good health. CDR3s include the opening cysteine and the closing phenylalanine or tryptophan. D genes are given only for firm matches. Rows give clone size only sometimes, using once, few, many, or a class for an expanded clone.

j_call: TRBJ1-6
d_call: .
v_call: TRBV18
clone_size: .
cdr3_nt: TGTGCCAGCTCCGGGACGAGCTCCTATAATTCACCCCTCCACTTT
cdr3_aa: CASSGTSSYNSPLHF

j_call: TRBJ1-1
d_call: TRBD1
v_call: TRBV4-3
clone_size: .
cdr3_nt: TGCGCCAGCAGCCTACCGGGACAGGGGATTATAGCTGAAGCTTTCTTT
cdr3_aa: CASSLPGQGIIAEAFF

j_call: TRBJ2-1
d_call: .
v_call: TRBV11-2
clone_size: .
cdr3_nt: TGTGCCAGCAGCAGGCGGTCAAGTGAGCAGTTCTTC
cdr3_aa: CASSRRSSEQFF

j_call: TRBJ1-5
d_call: .
v_call: TRBV14
clone_size: .
cdr3_nt: TGTGCCAGCAGCCAAGCTGGAAATCAGCCCCAGCATTTT
cdr3_aa: CASSQAGNQPQHF

j_call: TRBJ1-2
d_call: TRBD1
v_call: TRBV5-4
clone_size: .
cdr3_nt: TGTGCCAGCAGCTTTGGGACAGGAGTGACCTATGGCTACACCTTC
cdr3_aa: CASSFGTGVTYGYTF

j_call: TRBJ1-1
d_call: .
v_call: TRBV7-9
clone_size: .
cdr3_nt: TGTGCCAGCAGCTTAACTCGGGGCACTGAAGCTTTCTTT
cdr3_aa: CASSLTRGTEAFF

j_call: TRBJ2-1
d_call: .
v_call: TRBV12-5
clone_size: .
cdr3_nt: TGTGCTAGTGGTTTGGTACGTTTAGGTATCAATGAGCAGTTCTTC
cdr3_aa: CASGLVRLGINEQFF

j_call: TRBJ2-1
d_call: .
v_call: TRBV24-1
clone_size: .
cdr3_nt: TGTGCCACCAGTGATTACTCACGTAGTGAGCAGTTCTTC
cdr3_aa: CATSDYSRSEQFF

j_call: TRBJ2-5
d_call: TRBD1
v_call: TRBV20-1
clone_size: .
cdr3_nt: TGCAGTGCTAGTATAGGGACGGGACAGGGATATCAAGAGACCCAGTACTTC
cdr3_aa: CSASIGTGQGYQETQYF

j_call: TRBJ1-1
d_call: .
v_call: TRBV7-2
clone_size: .
cdr3_nt: TGTGCCAGCAGCTTACAACCAGACACCGGTGGCGAAGCTTTCTTT
cdr3_aa: CASSLQPDTGGEAFF

j_call: TRBJ2-7
d_call: .
v_call: TRBV28
clone_size: .
cdr3_nt: TGTGCCAGCACAAATTTTAGGATCCACGAGCAGTACTTC
cdr3_aa: CASTNFRIHEQYF

j_call: TRBJ2-1
d_call: .
v_call: TRBV11-2
clone_size: .
cdr3_nt: TGTGCCAGCAGCTTAGATCTTCCAAGGGCTGAGCAGTTCTTC
cdr3_aa: CASSLDLPRAEQFF

j_call: TRBJ1-5
d_call: .
v_call: TRBV6-4
clone_size: .
cdr3_nt: TGTGCCAGCAGTGAATCCCTAGGAATGGTCCAGCATTTT
cdr3_aa: CASSESLGMVQHF

j_call: TRBJ2-7
d_call: .
v_call: TRBV11-1
clone_size: .
cdr3_nt: TGTGCCAGCAGCCTCACCGGGATCCCCTTC
cdr3_aa: CASSLTGIPF

j_call: TRBJ1-6
d_call: .
v_call: TRBV19
clone_size: .
cdr3_nt: TGTGCCAGTAGTACTTCAGGGTATGGATCACCCCTCCACTTT
cdr3_aa: CASSTSGYGSPLHF

j_call: TRBJ2-5
d_call: .
v_call: TRBV5-1
clone_size: .
cdr3_nt: TGCGCCAGCTGCCCCTCGGGCAGATCAGTAGGAGAGACCCAGTACTTC
cdr3_aa: CASCPSGRSVGETQYF

j_call: TRBJ1-5
d_call: TRBD1
v_call: TRBV6-4
clone_size: .
cdr3_nt: TGTGCCAGCAGTAAACCGGGACAGACTTATAGCAATCAGCCCCAGCATTTT
cdr3_aa: CASSKPGQTYSNQPQHF

j_call: TRBJ1-2
d_call: .
v_call: TRBV19
clone_size: .
cdr3_nt: TGTGCCAGTAATTGGGGTGGTCGCTACACCTTC
cdr3_aa: CASNWGGRYTF

j_call: TRBJ1-2
d_call: TRBD1
v_call: TRBV19
clone_size: .
cdr3_nt: TGTGCCAGTAGTGCTGGGGGGACAGGGGATGGCTACACCTTC
cdr3_aa: CASSAGGTGDGYTF

j_call: TRBJ1-3
d_call: .
v_call: TRBV28
clone_size: .
cdr3_nt: TGTGCCAGCAGTTCAGGGGCTCTGGGAAACACCATATATTTT
cdr3_aa: CASSSGALGNTIYF

j_call: TRBJ1-2
d_call: .
v_call: TRBV6-5
clone_size: .
cdr3_nt: TGTGCCAGCAGTCCCCAGGGCGTCGTAAACTATGGCTACACCTTC
cdr3_aa: CASSPQGVVNYGYTF

j_call: TRBJ1-6
d_call: .
v_call: TRBV28
clone_size: .
cdr3_nt: TGTGCCAGCAGTTCCCGGGACACCTATTATTCACCCCTCCACTTT
cdr3_aa: CASSSRDTYYSPLHF

j_call: TRBJ2-7
d_call: .
v_call: TRBV5-1
clone_size: .
cdr3_nt: TGCGCCAGCAGCTTTACCAGAGGGACATACTACGAGCAGTACTTC
cdr3_aa: CASSFTRGTYYEQYF

j_call: TRBJ2-6
d_call: .
v_call: TRBV19
clone_size: .
cdr3_nt: TGTGCCAGTAGTATAGATCGGCAGGCGTCGGGGGCCAACGTCCTGACTTTC
cdr3_aa: CASSIDRQASGANVLTF

j_call: TRBJ1-1
d_call: .
v_call: TRBV2
clone_size: .
cdr3_nt: TGTGCCAGCAGACCGGAGGGGAACACTGAAGCTTTCTTT
cdr3_aa: CASRPEGNTEAFF

j_call: TRBJ2-7
d_call: .
v_call: TRBV30
clone_size: .
cdr3_nt: TGTGCCTGGAGTACTGCTCCGGGCGAGCAGTACTTC
cdr3_aa: CAWSTAPGEQYF

j_call: TRBJ2-3
d_call: .
v_call: TRBV5-1
clone_size: .
cdr3_nt: TGCGCCAGCAAAGAAATGCCGGGGGTAGGCACAGATACGCAGTATTTT
cdr3_aa: CASKEMPGVGTDTQYF

j_call: TRBJ1-1
d_call: .
v_call: TRBV3-1/TRBV3-2
clone_size: once
cdr3_nt: TGTGCCAGCAGCCAAGTCGGCAGGGCCTACACTGAAGCTTTCTTT
cdr3_aa: CASSQVGRAYTEAFF

j_call: TRBJ2-1
d_call: TRBD2
v_call: TRBV5-1
clone_size: .
cdr3_nt: TGCGCCAGCAGCTCGAGCGGGGGTTACAATGAGCAGTTCTTC
cdr3_aa: CASSSSGGYNEQFF

j_call: TRBJ2-2
d_call: .
v_call: TRBV5-1
clone_size: .
cdr3_nt: TGCGCCAGCAGCTTGGCGGCGGGGAACACCGGGGAGCTGTTTTTT
cdr3_aa: CASSLAAGNTGELFF

j_call: TRBJ2-7
d_call: .
v_call: TRBV14
clone_size: .
cdr3_nt: TGTGCCAGCAGCCTGAACAGAGCCTACGAGCAGTACTTC
cdr3_aa: CASSLNRAYEQYF

j_call: TRBJ2-3
d_call: .
v_call: TRBV18
clone_size: .
cdr3_nt: TGTGCCAGCTCACGGGGGGTAGTGGGCACAGATACGCAGTATTTT
cdr3_aa: CASSRGVVGTDTQYF

j_call: TRBJ1-3
d_call: .
v_call: TRBV4-1
clone_size: .
cdr3_nt: TGCGCCAGCAGCCAAGATCTCGGAGGCTCTGGAAACACCATATATTTT
cdr3_aa: CASSQDLGGSGNTIYF

j_call: TRBJ1-5
d_call: .
v_call: TRBV30
clone_size: .
cdr3_nt: TGTGCCTGGTCTTTAAGGGGGGGGCTTTTGAGCAATCAGCCCCAGCATTTT
cdr3_aa: CAWSLRGGLLSNQPQHF

j_call: TRBJ2-3
d_call: TRBD2
v_call: TRBV3-1/TRBV3-2
clone_size: .
cdr3_nt: TGTGCCAGCAGCCAAGAAGCGGGAGGAACAGATACGCAGTATTTT
cdr3_aa: CASSQEAGGTDTQYF

j_call: TRBJ1-1
d_call: .
v_call: TRBV24-1
clone_size: .
cdr3_nt: TGTGCCACCAGTGCGGCTTCGGGGACTGAAGCTTTCTTT
cdr3_aa: CATSAASGTEAFF

j_call: TRBJ2-5
d_call: TRBD2
v_call: TRBV3-1/TRBV3-2
clone_size: once
cdr3_nt: TGTGCCAGCAGCAGGGGGGAGACTAGCGCAGAGACCCAGTACTTC
cdr3_aa: CASSRGETSAETQYF

j_call: TRBJ2-2
d_call: TRBD1
v_call: TRBV24-1
clone_size: .
cdr3_nt: TGTGCCACCAGTGGTTTGGAAGGGGGCCGGGACACCGGGGAGCTGTTTTTT
cdr3_aa: CATSGLEGGRDTGELFF

j_call: TRBJ1-2
d_call: .
v_call: TRBV28
clone_size: .
cdr3_nt: TGTGCCAGCAGCTATATGATTTATGGCTACACCTTC
cdr3_aa: CASSYMIYGYTF

j_call: TRBJ1-1
d_call: .
v_call: TRBV5-1
clone_size: .
cdr3_nt: TGCGCCAGCAGCCCGAGGGGAGGAGTGAATATGAACACTGAAGCTTTCTTT
cdr3_aa: CASSPRGGVNMNTEAFF

j_call: TRBJ2-3
d_call: TRBD2
v_call: TRBV10-1
clone_size: .
cdr3_nt: TGCGCCAGCAGTGAGGGGGGGGGTACTAGCACAGATACGCAGTATTTT
cdr3_aa: CASSEGGGTSTDTQYF

j_call: TRBJ1-1
d_call: .
v_call: TRBV4-1
clone_size: .
cdr3_nt: TGCGCCAGCATCCCGCAGGGGTGGAACACTGAAGCTTTCTTT
cdr3_aa: CASIPQGWNTEAFF

j_call: TRBJ2-7
d_call: TRBD1
v_call: TRBV6-5
clone_size: few
cdr3_nt: TGTGCCTCCAGTTTGGCCGGGACAGCGTACTACGAGCAGTACTTC
cdr3_aa: CASSLAGTAYYEQYF

j_call: TRBJ1-6
d_call: .
v_call: TRBV19
clone_size: few
cdr3_nt: TGTGCCAGTAGTGACATCGATAATTCACCCCTCCACTTT
cdr3_aa: CASSDIDNSPLHF

j_call: TRBJ2-5
d_call: .
v_call: TRBV3-1/TRBV3-2
clone_size: .
cdr3_nt: TGTGCCAGCAGCCAATTAGGGCGGGAAGAGACCCAGTACTTC
cdr3_aa: CASSQLGREETQYF

j_call: TRBJ2-3
d_call: TRBD2
v_call: TRBV9
clone_size: .
cdr3_nt: TGTGCCAGCAGCGTAGGTGGGACTAGCCCAGATACGCAGTATTTT
cdr3_aa: CASSVGGTSPDTQYF

j_call: TRBJ1-2
d_call: .
v_call: TRBV5-4
clone_size: .
cdr3_nt: TGTGCCAGCAGCCCCCGGGACTTTAACTATGGCTACACCTTC
cdr3_aa: CASSPRDFNYGYTF

j_call: TRBJ2-2
d_call: .
v_call: TRBV4-3
clone_size: .
cdr3_nt: TGCGCCAGCAGCCAAGAACACAGGGTGCACACCGGGGAGCTGTTTTTT
cdr3_aa: CASSQEHRVHTGELFF

j_call: TRBJ2-7
d_call: .
v_call: TRBV28
clone_size: once
cdr3_nt: TGTGCCAGCAGTTTTCGGGGTATCAACGAGCAGTACTTC
cdr3_aa: CASSFRGINEQYF

j_call: TRBJ2-3
d_call: .
v_call: TRBV5-1
clone_size: .
cdr3_nt: TGCGCCAGCAGCTATGTCGCAGATACGCAGTATTTT
cdr3_aa: CASSYVADTQYF

j_call: TRBJ1-3
d_call: TRBD1
v_call: TRBV2
clone_size: .
cdr3_nt: TGTGCCAGCAGGGACAGGGGGCTTTTCGGAAACACCATATATTTT
cdr3_aa: CASRDRGLFGNTIYF

j_call: TRBJ2-1
d_call: .
v_call: TRBV5-1
clone_size: once
cdr3_nt: TGCGCCAGCAGCCCAAACGGGGGAGAGGGGGACAATGAGCAGTTCTTC
cdr3_aa: CASSPNGGEGDNEQFF

j_call: TRBJ1-4
d_call: .
v_call: TRBV5-6
clone_size: once
cdr3_nt: TGTGCCAGCACCGAGAGTGGGGGCGAGACTAATGAAAAACTGTTTTTT
cdr3_aa: CASTESGGETNEKLFF

j_call: TRBJ2-3
d_call: .
v_call: TRBV27
clone_size: .
cdr3_nt: TGTGCCAGCAGTTTAAGAGGATACACAGATACGCAGTATTTT
cdr3_aa: CASSLRGYTDTQYF